The 24 T cell receptor beta chains below come from one sample, sequenced in a study of blood T cell repertoires in COVID-19. Profiling relied on immunoSEQ multiplex PCR, and the TCRdb table lists in-frame clones only, not all of them. The sample carries over 35,000 clones, 70% to 80% recorded once. Input material: peripheral blood. These receptors were obtained from a man in his 70s with acute or convalescent COVID-19.

V and J are TRBV18 and TRBJ1-1; TRBD1 might be the D (5 bases). V lost 3 bases to trimming and J lost 4 bases, with 12 bases between them. This CDR3 contains 14 residues. Germline CDR1 KGHSH, CDR2 LQKENI. The CDR3 here is CASSPGGEGTEAFF. CDR3 bases: TGTGCCAGCTCACCCGGAGGGGAAGGCACTGAAGCTTTCTTT.

This clone was seen a single time. The genes are TRBV18 and TRBJ1-3, with no clear D. This CDR3 has 15 residues. V was cut by 3 bases and J by 1 base, with 10 bases left in between. The germline gives CDR1 KGHSH, CDR2 LQKENI. The CDR3 nucleotides read TGTGCCAGCTCACCGCGGACTGCTTCTGGAAACACCATATATTTT. Its protein product is CASSPRTASGNTIYF.

The V call is TRBV28, the J call TRBJ1-2; a weak D match, TRBD1 (5 bases). Germline CDR1 is MDHEN and CDR2 is SYDVKM. Between the trimmed V and J ends, which lost 1 base and 6 bases, there was a span of 15 bases. The CDR3 is 15 amino acids. CDR3 DNA: TGTGCCAGCAGTTTATCGGGCGCTTCCAGGGATGGCTACACCTTC. Its translation is CASSLSGASRDGYTF.

For this clone: Additional DNA sequences in this sample encode the identical CDR3. The chain couples TRBV6-4 to TRBJ2-1, with a tentative D call TRBD2 (5 bases). Germline CDR1 reads MRHNA; CDR2 reads SNTAGT. Trimming pared 8 bases from V and 9 bases from J, leaving 14 bases between. This CDR3 has 12 residues. In DNA form, the CDR3 reads TGTGCCAGCTCTGAGACTGCGGGTGAGCAGTTCTTC. Translating gives CASSETAGEQFF.

This chain links TRBV10-1 with TRBJ2-5; 7 nucleotides match TRBD2. Germline V CDR1 and CDR2: WNHNN, SYGVQD (reference sequence). This CDR3 contains 16 residues. V lost 5 bases and J lost 5; bases outside the gene matches: 14. This chain's CDR3 is CASSSLFPGGNETQYF. The DNA of the CDR3 is TGCGCCAGCAGTTCTCTATTTCCCGGGGGGAATGAGACCCAGTACTTC.

The rearrangement joins TRBV7-3 to TRBJ2-2; 7 bases fit TRBD1. Trimming removed 4 bases from V and 4 bases from J; junction bases left unmatched: 6. This CDR3 spans 15 amino acids. Looked up from germline, CDR1 is SGHTA and CDR2 is FQGTGA. Written as DNA, the CDR3 is TGTGCCAGCAGCTCGGACAGGTCCCGCACCGGGGAGCTGTTTTTT. This sequence encodes CASSSDRSRTGELFF.

This sequence joins TRBV7-9 and TRBJ1-3; 7 nucleotides line up with TRBD1. The CDR3 is made up of 17 amino acids. The V gene end was trimmed by 4 bases and the J gene end by 3 bases; junction bases not matched to a gene: 12. Germline V CDR1 and CDR2: SEHNR, FQNEAQ (reference sequence). Here the CDR3 DNA reads TGTGCCAGCAGCTCCCCCTTGGAGCAGGGGGGTGGAAACACCATATATTTT. Translated: CASSSPLEQGGGNTIYF. The full variable domain, its missing parts supplied by reference TRBV7-9 and TRBJ1-3, is DTGVSQNPRHKITKRGQNVTFRCDPISEHNRLYWYRQTLGQGPEFLTYFQNEAQLEKSRLLSDRFSAERPKGSFSTLEIQRTEQGDSAMYLCASSSPLEQGGGNTIYFGEGSWLTVV.

This chain links TRBV6-5 with TRBJ2-7; 9 nucleotides line up with TRBD1. With V trimmed by 4 bases and J by 6 bases, 7 bases remained unmatched. The CDR3 is made up of 14 amino acids. Germline V gene sequence: CDR1 MNHEY, CDR2 SVGAGI. The CDR3 sequence: CASSSSDRGFEQYF. The CDR3, as DNA: TGTGCCAGCAGTTCCTCCGACAGGGGGTTCGAGCAGTACTTC.

The rearrangement joins TRBV7-3 to TRBJ2-3; 14 positions match TRBD2. V shed 5 bases and J 7 bases; nucleotides not matched to a gene: 8. Germline V lookup: CDR1 SGHTA, CDR2 FQGTGA. This CDR3 comprises 16 residues. DNA for the CDR3: TGTGCCAGCAGCCTCGGACTAGCGGGAGGACCGAATACGCAGTATTTT. The encoded protein is CASSLGLAGGPNTQYF.

V is TRBV6-4 and J is TRBJ2-1; 7 bases align to TRBD2. V trimming: 4 bases; J trimming: 0 bases; junction bases outside the gene matches: 3. This CDR3 contains 15 residues. Germline V CDR1 and CDR2: MRHNA, SNTAGT. The DNA of the CDR3 is TGTGCCAGCAGTGCCCTAGCGGCCTCCTACAATGAGCAGTTCTTC. Residues: CASSALAASYNEQFF.

CDR3 bases: TGCAGCGTTGAACGGGTTGGCGGCACAGATACGCAGTATTTT. Protein: CSVERVGGTDTQYF. The V and J genes are TRBV29-1 and TRBJ2-3; no definite D call. Per the germline V gene, CDR1 is SQVTM and CDR2 is ANQGSEA. This CDR3 has 14 amino acids. Trimming pared 2 bases from V and 1 base from J, leaving 10 bases between.

This chain connects TRBV19 to TRBJ2-1, with 8 bases identical to TRBD2. The germline gives CDR1 LNHDA, CDR2 SQIVND (reference sequence). CDR3 length: 15 residues. J was trimmed by 3 bases and V by 5 bases; bases with no gene match: 6. In DNA form, the CDR3 reads TGTGCCAGTAGTTTCCGCCTAGCGGGCTACAATGAGCAGTTCTTC. Protein: CASSFRLAGYNEQFF.

The table lists this clone with a count of one. The chain links TRBV4-3 to TRBJ1-6, with a tentative D call TRBD1 (5 bases). Germline V CDR1 and CDR2: LGHNA, YSLEER. V was cut by 0 bases and J by 9 bases, with 18 bases left in between. CDR3 length: 17 amino acids. The CDR3: CASSQETLGPGGSPLHF. The CDR3 region has the DNA TGCGCCAGCAGCCAAGAAACCCTCGGACCGGGGGGTTCACCCCTCCACTTT.

The V call is TRBV9, the J call TRBJ2-1; TRBD1 is a possible D gene (5 bases). The CDR3 is 15 residues long. CDR1 is SGDLS and CDR2 is YYNGEE in the germline V gene. V shed 1 base and J shed 5 bases, with 13 bases lying between them. DNA for the CDR3: TGTGCCAGCAGCGTAACAGGCCAGGTGAACAATGAGCAGTTCTTC. It encodes CASSVTGQVNNEQFF.

V is TRBV5-4 and J is TRBJ2-3, with 7 bases matching TRBD1. The CDR3 loop spans 15 amino acids. Per the germline V gene, CDR1 is SGHNT and CDR2 is YYREEE (reference sequence). Trimming took 2 bases from V and 4 from J; bases not matched to a gene: 7. In nucleotides, the CDR3 is TGTGCCAGCAGCTTCGAGGGGGCGCGGGCAGATACGCAGTATTTT. It encodes CASSFEGARADTQYF.

The V call is TRBV4-1, the J call TRBJ2-1; 10 nucleotides match TRBD2. Per the germline V gene, CDR1 is MGHRA and CDR2 is YSYEKL. J was trimmed by 0 bases and V by 4 bases; bases with no gene match: 9. The CDR3 totals 18 residues. The CDR3 DNA is TGCGCCAGCAGCCCATCCTGGGCTAGCGGGGGCTCCTACAATGAGCAGTTCTTC. This encodes CASSPSWASGGSYNEQFF.

CDR3 amino acids: CASSLEANSPLHF. CDR3 nucleotides: TGCGCCAGCAGCCTGGAGGCTAATTCACCCCTCCACTTT. The gene calls are TRBV4-1 and TRBJ1-6; the D is unclear. V lost 4 bases to trimming and J lost 6 bases, with 7 bases between them. The CDR3 is 13 residues long. Per the germline V gene, CDR1 is MGHRA and CDR2 is YSYEKL.

The J gene is TRBJ2-1, the V gene TRBV10-1; 9 nucleotides line up with TRBD2. The junction had 13 bases not matched to a gene; V was cut back by 6 bases and J by 7 bases. CDR1 and CDR2 from the germline V gene are WNHNN and SYGVQD (reference sequence). This CDR3 contains 16 residues. As DNA, the CDR3 is TGCGCCAGCAGCCCCCTTTCTAGCGGGAAGGGTAATGAGCAGTTCTTC. Protein: CASSPLSSGKGNEQFF.

This chain uses TRBV10-3 with TRBJ1-2, with 8 bases aligning to TRBD1. The CDR3 consists of 20 residues. Germline CDR1 reads ENHRY; CDR2 reads SYGVKD. V trimming: 2 bases; J trimming: 0 bases; junction bases outside the gene matches: 17. The DNA for the CDR3 is TGTGCCATCAGTGAGCCTGAAACTGGGACAGGCACGTCGGCTAACTATGGCTACACCTTC. Encoded protein: CAISEPETGTGTSANYGYTF.

The V call is TRBV14, the J call TRBJ1-2; 8 bases fit TRBD1. The V gene end was trimmed by 4 bases and the J gene end by 4 bases; junction bases not matched to a gene: 5. CDR1 SGHDN and CDR2 FVKESK come from the germline V gene. The CDR3 runs to 14 residues. CDR3 loop: CASSLRTGSYGYTF. In DNA form, the CDR3 reads TGTGCCAGCAGCCTCCGGACAGGGTCCTATGGCTACACCTTC.

J is TRBJ2-5 and V is TRBV19; 7 bases match TRBD2. Losses at the gene ends were 5 bases for V and 1 base for J; bases not matched to a gene: 7. The length of the CDR3 is 15 residues. Per germline, CDR1 LNHDA and CDR2 SQIVND (reference sequence). The CDR3 region is CASSGSGTTQETQYF. CDR3 DNA sequence: TGTGCCAGTAGTGGATCCGGGACTACCCAAGAGACCCAGTACTTC.

This clone is a singleton in its sample. The rearrangement uses TRBV19 and TRBJ1-1, with 9 positions matching TRBD1. Germline V gives CDR1 LNHDA, CDR2 SQIVND (reference sequence). V lost 3 bases, J lost 6 bases, and 5 bases stayed unmatched. The CDR3 spans 14 residues. CDR3 DNA: TGTGCCAGTAGTATCGGACAGGGGCTGCCTGAAGCTTTCTTT. It yields the protein CASSIGQGLPEAFF.

The rearrangement links TRBV10-1 to TRBJ2-1; TRBD2 matches at 9 bases. CDR1 is WNHNN, CDR2 SYGVQD, per germline (reference sequence). Unmatched junction bases numbered 8, after V lost 7 bases and J lost 13 bases. The CDR3 consists of 12 residues. The CDR3 DNA follows: TGCGCCAGCAATGGAGGGGGACTAGCACAGTTCTTC. Translating gives CASNGGGLAQFF.

The rearrangement links TRBV5-4 to TRBJ2-3; 10 bases agree with TRBD2. Trimming removed 3 bases from V and 1 base from J; junction bases left unmatched: 2. The CDR3 is 15 amino acids. CDR1 and CDR2 (germline): SGHNT, YYREEE (reference sequence). CDR3 in DNA: TGTGCCAGCAGCTCCGGGACTAGCGGCACAGATACGCAGTATTTT. Encoded protein: CASSSGTSGTDTQYF.